This section outlines one T cell receptor beta chain sequence together with its context. Antigen: not known. These data belong to a study of memory CD4+ T cells and cytomegalovirus serostatus. Study as a whole: This sample comes from healthy Belgian adults, under 10 CMV seropositive, 24 seronegative. Whole-study results and caveats: Each of some 67 CMV-associated TCRbeta sequences occurred in one to five individuals.

Single viable CD3+CD4+CD8-CD45RO+ cells were sorted as the memory CD4+ T cells. Here immunoSEQ multiplex PCR was the method, and the copy in TCRdb shows in-frame clones only, minus some. The table includes about 64,000 clones, roughly 80% detected once. The germline V and J ends were trimmed by 6 bases and 0 bases, with 9 bases remaining between them. This CDR3 comprises 14 residues. Germline V gene lookup returns CDR1 SNHLY and CDR2 FYNNEI. V is TRBV2 and J is TRBJ2-1; D ambiguous. The receptor was derived from an adult in good health and CMV-seronegative. Sequencing was performed on memory CD4+ T cells from blood. The CDR3 reads CASRGISSYNEQFF. In DNA form, the CDR3 reads TGTGCCAGCAGGGGGATTAGCTCCTACAATGAGCAGTTCTTC.